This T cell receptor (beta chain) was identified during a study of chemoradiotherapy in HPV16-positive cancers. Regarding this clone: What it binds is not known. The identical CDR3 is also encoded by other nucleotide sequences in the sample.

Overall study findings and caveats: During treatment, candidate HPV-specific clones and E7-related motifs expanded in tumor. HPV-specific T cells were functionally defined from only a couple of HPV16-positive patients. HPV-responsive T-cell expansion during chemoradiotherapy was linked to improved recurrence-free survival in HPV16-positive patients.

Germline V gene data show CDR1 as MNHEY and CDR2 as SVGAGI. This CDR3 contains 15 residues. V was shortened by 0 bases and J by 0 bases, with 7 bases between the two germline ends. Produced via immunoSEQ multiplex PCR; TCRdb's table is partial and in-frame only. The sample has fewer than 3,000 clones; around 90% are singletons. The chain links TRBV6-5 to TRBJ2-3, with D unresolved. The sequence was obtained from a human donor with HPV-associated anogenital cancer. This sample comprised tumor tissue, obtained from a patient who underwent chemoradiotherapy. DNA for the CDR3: TGTGCCAGCAGTTACTCAATAGGGAGCACAGATACGCAGTATTTT. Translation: CASSYSIGSTDTQYF.